This record looks at one T cell receptor (beta chain) sequence and its context. The table came from immunoSEQ multiplex PCR; TCRdb's copy has only in-frame clones and leaves some out. The profile covers about 210,000 clones, with 75% to 85% appearing a single time and 4.3% taken by the ten largest. The data were obtained in a study of blood T cell repertoires in COVID-19. On the study more broadly: Italy, Spain and the United States were the sources of the convalescent and acute COVID-19 samples.

Germline CDR1 and CDR2: SQVTM and ANQGSEA. This CDR3 contains 12 residues. Deletions cut 4 bases from V and 1 base from J, with 7 bases between. Specimen: PBMCs or T cells enriched from blood (not recorded which). The TCR was taken from a young man with acute COVID-19. V gene TRBV29-1 combines with J gene TRBJ1-1; no clear D gene. In nucleotides, the CDR3 is TGCAGCGTTGCACAGACGAACACTGAAGCTTTCTTT. Its protein is CSVAQTNTEAFF.